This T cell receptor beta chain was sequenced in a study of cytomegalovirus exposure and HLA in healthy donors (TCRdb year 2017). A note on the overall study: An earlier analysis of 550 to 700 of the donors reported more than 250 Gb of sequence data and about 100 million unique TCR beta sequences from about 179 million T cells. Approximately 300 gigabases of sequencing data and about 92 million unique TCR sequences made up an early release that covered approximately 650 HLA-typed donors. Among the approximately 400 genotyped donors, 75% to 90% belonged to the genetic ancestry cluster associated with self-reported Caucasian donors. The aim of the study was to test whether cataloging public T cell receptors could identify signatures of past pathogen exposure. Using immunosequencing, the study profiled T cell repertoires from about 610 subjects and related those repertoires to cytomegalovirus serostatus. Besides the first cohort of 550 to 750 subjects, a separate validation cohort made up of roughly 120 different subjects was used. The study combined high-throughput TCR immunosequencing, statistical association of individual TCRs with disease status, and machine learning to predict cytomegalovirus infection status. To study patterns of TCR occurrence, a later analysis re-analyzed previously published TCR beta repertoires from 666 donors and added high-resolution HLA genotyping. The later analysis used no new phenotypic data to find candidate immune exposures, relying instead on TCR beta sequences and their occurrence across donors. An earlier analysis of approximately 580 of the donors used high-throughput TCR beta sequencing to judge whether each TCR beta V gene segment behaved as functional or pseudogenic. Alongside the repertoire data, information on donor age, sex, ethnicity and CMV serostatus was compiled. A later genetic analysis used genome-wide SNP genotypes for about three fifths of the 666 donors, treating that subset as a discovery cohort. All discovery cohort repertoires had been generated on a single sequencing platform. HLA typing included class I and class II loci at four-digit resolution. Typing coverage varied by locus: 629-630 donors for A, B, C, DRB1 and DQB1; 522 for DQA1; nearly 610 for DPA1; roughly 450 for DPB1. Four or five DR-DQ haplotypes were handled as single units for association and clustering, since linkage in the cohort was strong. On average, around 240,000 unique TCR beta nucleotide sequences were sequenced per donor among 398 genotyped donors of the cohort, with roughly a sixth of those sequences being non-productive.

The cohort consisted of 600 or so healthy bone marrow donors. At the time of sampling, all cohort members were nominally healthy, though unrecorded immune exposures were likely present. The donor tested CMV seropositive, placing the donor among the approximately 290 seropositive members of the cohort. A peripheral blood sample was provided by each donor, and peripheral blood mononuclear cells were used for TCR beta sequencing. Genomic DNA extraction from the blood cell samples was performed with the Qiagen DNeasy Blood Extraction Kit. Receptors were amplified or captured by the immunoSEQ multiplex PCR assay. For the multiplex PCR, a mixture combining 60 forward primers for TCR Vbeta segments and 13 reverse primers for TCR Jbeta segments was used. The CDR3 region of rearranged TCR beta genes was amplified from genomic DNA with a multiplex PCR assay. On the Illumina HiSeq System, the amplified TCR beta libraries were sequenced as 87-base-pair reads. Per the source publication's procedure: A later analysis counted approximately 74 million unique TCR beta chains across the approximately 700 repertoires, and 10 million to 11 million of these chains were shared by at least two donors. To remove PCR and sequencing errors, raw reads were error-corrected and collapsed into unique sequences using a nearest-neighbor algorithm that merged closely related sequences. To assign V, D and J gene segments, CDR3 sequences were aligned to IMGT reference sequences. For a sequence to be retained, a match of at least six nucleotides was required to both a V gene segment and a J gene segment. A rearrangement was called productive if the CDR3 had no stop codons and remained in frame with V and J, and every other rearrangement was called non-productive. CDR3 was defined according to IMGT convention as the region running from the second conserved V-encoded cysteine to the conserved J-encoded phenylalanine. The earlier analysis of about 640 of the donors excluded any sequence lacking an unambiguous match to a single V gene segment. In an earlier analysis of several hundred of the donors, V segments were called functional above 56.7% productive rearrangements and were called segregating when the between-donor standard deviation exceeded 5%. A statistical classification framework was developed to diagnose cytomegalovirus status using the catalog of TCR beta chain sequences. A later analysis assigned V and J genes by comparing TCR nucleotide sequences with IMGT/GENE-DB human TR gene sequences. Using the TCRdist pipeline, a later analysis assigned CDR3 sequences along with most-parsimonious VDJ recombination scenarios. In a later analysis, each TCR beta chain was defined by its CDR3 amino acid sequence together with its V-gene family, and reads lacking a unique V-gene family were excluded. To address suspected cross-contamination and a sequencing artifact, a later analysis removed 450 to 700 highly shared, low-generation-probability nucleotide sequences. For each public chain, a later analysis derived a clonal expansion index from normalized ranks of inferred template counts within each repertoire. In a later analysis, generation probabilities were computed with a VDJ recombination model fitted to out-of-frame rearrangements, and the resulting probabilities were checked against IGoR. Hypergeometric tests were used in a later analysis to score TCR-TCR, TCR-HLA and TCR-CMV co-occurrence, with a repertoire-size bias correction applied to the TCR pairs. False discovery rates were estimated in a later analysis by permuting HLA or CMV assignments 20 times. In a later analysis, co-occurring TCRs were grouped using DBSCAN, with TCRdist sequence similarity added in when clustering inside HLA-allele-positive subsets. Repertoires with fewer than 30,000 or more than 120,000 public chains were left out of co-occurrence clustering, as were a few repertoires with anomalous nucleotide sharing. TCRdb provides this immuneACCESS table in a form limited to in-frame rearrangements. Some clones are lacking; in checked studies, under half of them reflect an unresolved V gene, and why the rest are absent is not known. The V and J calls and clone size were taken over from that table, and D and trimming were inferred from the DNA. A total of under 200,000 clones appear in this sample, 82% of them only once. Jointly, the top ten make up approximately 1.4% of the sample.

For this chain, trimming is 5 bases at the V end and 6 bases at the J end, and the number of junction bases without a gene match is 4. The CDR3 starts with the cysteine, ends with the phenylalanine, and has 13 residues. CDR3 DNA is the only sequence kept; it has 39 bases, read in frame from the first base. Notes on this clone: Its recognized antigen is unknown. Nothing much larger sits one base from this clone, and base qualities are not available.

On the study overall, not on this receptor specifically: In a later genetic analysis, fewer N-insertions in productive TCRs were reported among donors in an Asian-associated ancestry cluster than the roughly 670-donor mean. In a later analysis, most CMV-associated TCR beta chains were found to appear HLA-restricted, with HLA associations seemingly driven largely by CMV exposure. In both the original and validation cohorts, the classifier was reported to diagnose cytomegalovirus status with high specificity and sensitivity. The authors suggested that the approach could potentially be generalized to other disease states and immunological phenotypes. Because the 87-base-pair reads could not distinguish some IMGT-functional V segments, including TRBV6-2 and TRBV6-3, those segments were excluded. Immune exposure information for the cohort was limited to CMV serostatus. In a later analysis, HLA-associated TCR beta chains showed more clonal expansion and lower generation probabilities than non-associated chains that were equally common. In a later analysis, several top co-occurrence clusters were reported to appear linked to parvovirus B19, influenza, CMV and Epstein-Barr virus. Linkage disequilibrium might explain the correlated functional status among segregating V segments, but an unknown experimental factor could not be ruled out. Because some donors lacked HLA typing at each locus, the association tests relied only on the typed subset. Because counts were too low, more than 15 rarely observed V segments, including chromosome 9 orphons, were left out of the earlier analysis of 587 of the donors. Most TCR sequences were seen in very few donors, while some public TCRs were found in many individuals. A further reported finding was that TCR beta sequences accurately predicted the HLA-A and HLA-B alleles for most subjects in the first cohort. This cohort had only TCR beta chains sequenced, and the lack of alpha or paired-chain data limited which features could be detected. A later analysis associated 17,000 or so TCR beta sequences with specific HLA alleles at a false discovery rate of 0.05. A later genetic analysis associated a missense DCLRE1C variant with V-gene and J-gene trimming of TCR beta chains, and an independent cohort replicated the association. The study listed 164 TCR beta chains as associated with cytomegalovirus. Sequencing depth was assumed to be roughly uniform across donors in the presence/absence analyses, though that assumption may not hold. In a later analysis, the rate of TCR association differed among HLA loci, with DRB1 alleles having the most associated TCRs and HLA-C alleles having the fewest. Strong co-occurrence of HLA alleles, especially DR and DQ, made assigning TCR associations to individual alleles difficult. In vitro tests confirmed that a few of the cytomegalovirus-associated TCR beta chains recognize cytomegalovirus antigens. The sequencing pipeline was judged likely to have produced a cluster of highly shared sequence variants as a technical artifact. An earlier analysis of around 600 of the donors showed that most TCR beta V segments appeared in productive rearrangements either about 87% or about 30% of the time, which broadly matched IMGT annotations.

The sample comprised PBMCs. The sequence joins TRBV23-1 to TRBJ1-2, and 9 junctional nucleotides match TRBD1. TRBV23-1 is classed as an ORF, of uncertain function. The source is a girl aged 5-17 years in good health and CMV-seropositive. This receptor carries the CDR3 CASSTTGGDGYTF. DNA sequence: TGCGCCAGCAGTACCACAGGGGGCGATGGCTACACCTTC.